This T cell receptor (beta chain) was sequenced in a study of breast tumors, draining lymph nodes, adjacent tissues. This clonotype was observed at least ten times. Antigen specificity is unknown. Study outcomes and limitations: Luminal-like breast cancer showed significantly greater tumor-nontumor repertoire similarity than basal-like breast cancer did. Compared with lymph nodes, tumors were less diverse; compared with nontumor tissue, more. Findings are consistent with lymph node origin and intratumoral expansion of most tumor T cells. Tumor T cell lymph node origin was a supported hypothesis, not proven.

TCRdb re-derived calls from the multiplex PCR reads in MiXCR, one entry per CDR3 protein. The data contain roughly 49,000 distinct CDR3 sequences, around 40% of them seen just once; the ten biggest clones take up more than 9%. CDR1 and CDR2 (germline): SGHRS, YFSETQ. Losses at the gene ends were 2 bases for V and 3 bases for J; bases not matched to a gene: 1. This CDR3 is built from 14 residues. The receptor was derived from a female donor with breast cancer. Some clones in this sample may be carry-over from other donors' samples. V gene TRBV5-1 combines with J gene TRBJ2-2; TRBD1 agrees at 7 bases. The sequenced sample consisted of breast tumor tissue. The CDR3 nucleotides read TGCGCCAGCAGCTTCGGACAGGACACCGGGGAGCTGTTTTTT. Translated: CASSFGQDTGELFF.